These T cell receptor beta chains were read from a single sample in a study of memory CD4+ T cells and cytomegalovirus serostatus. The method was immunoSEQ multiplex PCR; TCRdb's version includes in-frame clones alone and lacks a portion of them. The sample holds tens of thousands of clones, around 76% seen once. The specimen was memory CD4+ T cells from blood. These receptor sequences come from an adult in good health and CMV-seronegative. Both conserved end residues are part of each CDR3. D genes are given only for firm matches. Clone size is shown for a subset of rows, as once, few, many or a class of expanded clone.

J	size	D	V	DNA	CDR3
TRBJ2-5	-	TRBD1	TRBV7-9	TGTGCCAGCAGCTTACCGAGACAGGGAATACTTCGACCAGAGACCCAGTACTTC	CASSLPRQGILRPETQYF
TRBJ1-1	once	-	TRBV18	TGTGCCAGCTCAAGGGGTATGAACACTGAAGCTTTCTTT	CASSRGMNTEAFF
TRBJ2-6	-	-	TRBV7-7	TGTGCCAGCAGCTCCTCTTCTGGGGCCAACGTCCTGACTTTC	CASSSSSGANVLTF
TRBJ2-1	-	TRBD2	TRBV7-8	TGTGCCAGCAGCTTCAGACTAGCTTACAATGAGCAGTTCTTC	CASSFRLAYNEQFF
TRBJ2-1	-	TRBD1	TRBV7-8	TGTGCCAGCAGTTTGGGACAGTTTTTAAACAATGAGCAGTTCTTC	CASSLGQFLNNEQFF
TRBJ1-1	-	-	TRBV29-1	TGCAGCGTCTCGAACACTGAAGCTTTCTTT	CSVSNTEAFF
TRBJ2-1	-	-	TRBV4-2	TGTGCCAGCAGCCAGACAGGGACTAACGAGCAGTTCTTC	CASSQTGTNEQFF
TRBJ2-1	-	-	TRBV4-2	TGTGCCAGCAGCCAAGCGGGAAGAAATAATGAGCAGTTCTTC	CASSQAGRNNEQFF
TRBJ2-5	few	TRBD2	TRBV29-1	TGCAGTGTAGCGGGAGTCGGGGAGACCCAGTACTTC	CSVAGVGETQYF
TRBJ2-5	-	-	TRBV30	TGTGCCTGGACGGGACCGAGCCAAGAGACCCAGTACTTC	CAWTGPSQETQYF
TRBJ1-5	-	-	TRBV9	TGTGCCAGCAGCGTAAAGGCAGCGAGCCCCTATAGCAATCAGCCCCAGCATTTT	CASSVKAASPYSNQPQHF
TRBJ1-1	-	-	TRBV30	TGTGCCTGGAGTGTACAAGGGGTTGGTGAAGCTTTCTTT	CAWSVQGVGEAFF
TRBJ2-5	-	TRBD2	TRBV5-4	TGTGCCAGCAGCCCCGGGTCTAGCGGGACTCGGACCCAGTACTTC	CASSPGSSGTRTQYF
TRBJ2-3	-	-	TRBV7-8	TGTGCCAGCAGCTCAATAAGGACTACCACAGATACGCAGTATTTT	CASSSIRTTTDTQYF
TRBJ1-4	-	-	TRBV10-3	TGTGCCATCAGTGAGATGGGCCAGGCGGAAAAACTGTTTTTT	CAISEMGQAEKLFF
TRBJ2-6	-	-	TRBV29-1	TGCAGCGTTGTTCCCCGGGACGGCTCTGGGGCCAACGTCCTGACTTTC	CSVVPRDGSGANVLTF
TRBJ1-1	-	-	TRBV18	TGTGCCAGCTCAACCTACGGAAGTATAGAGAACACTGAAGCTTTCTTT	CASSTYGSIENTEAFF
TRBJ2-3	-	-	TRBV7-3	TGTGCCAGCAGCTTATTTGGAGATACGCAGTATTTT	CASSLFGDTQYF
TRBJ2-3	-	-	TRBV7-6	TGTGCCAGCTCGGGACTTCTTAGCACAGATACGCAGTATTTT	CASSGLLSTDTQYF
TRBJ2-5	-	TRBD2	TRBV29-1	TGCAGCGAGACTAGCGGGGGAGAGACCCAGTACTTC	CSETSGGETQYF
TRBJ2-7	-	TRBD1	TRBV7-4	TGTGCCAGCAGCCCCTACAGGGGGCCCAACTACGAGCAGTACTTC	CASSPYRGPNYEQYF
TRBJ2-3	-	TRBD2	TRBV7-2	TGTGCCAGCAGCTCAGCTTCTAAAACCGGACTAGTTTTT	CASSSASKTGLVF
TRBJ1-6	-	-	TRBV6-6	TGTGCCAGCATCGAACACCTAAATTCACCCCTCCACTTT	CASIEHLNSPLHF
TRBJ2-7	-	-	TRBV7-2	TGTGCCAGCAGCCACATCATGAGCGAGCAGTACTTC	CASSHIMSEQYF
TRBJ2-1	-	TRBD1	TRBV6-6	TGTGCCAGCAGTGAGGACAGGGTTGGGTTCAATGAGCAGTTCTTC	CASSEDRVGFNEQFF
TRBJ1-5	-	-	TRBV28	TGTGCCAGCAGTTTAGGTGGACAGAAGGGCCAGCCCCAGCATTTT	CASSLGGQKGQPQHF
TRBJ1-5	few	-	TRBV30	TGTGCCGCCGCGAGAGGGGAAAATCAGCCCCAGCATTTT	CAAARGENQPQHF
TRBJ2-7	-	-	TRBV15	TGTGCCACCAGCAGAGTTGAATGGGGAGTGGGGTACGAGCAGTACTTC	CATSRVEWGVGYEQYF
TRBJ1-1	few	-	TRBV30	TGTGCCTGGAGTGCCCCCACTAGTAGGCCGAACACTGAAGCTTTCTTT	CAWSAPTSRPNTEAFF
TRBJ2-3	-	TRBD2	TRBV6-5	TGTGCCAGCACGAGGAGCGGGAGATTCAATACGCAGTATTTT	CASTRSGRFNTQYF
TRBJ1-1	-	-	TRBV28	TGTGCCAGCACCGCGGGGGGAGAGCGTGAAGCTTTCTTT	CASTAGGEREAFF
TRBJ1-2	-	-	TRBV5-1	TGCGCCAGCAGCTTGGAGGGGGGGAACTATGGCTACACCTTC	CASSLEGGNYGYTF
TRBJ2-7	-	-	TRBV6-6	TGTGCCAGCAGTTACTCGGGGTCGGCTGACTACGAGCAGTACTTC	CASSYSGSADYEQYF
TRBJ1-2	-	-	TRBV19	TGTGCCAGTAGTGAGATTTGGGACCGAGCCTATGGCTACACCTTC	CASSEIWDRAYGYTF
TRBJ2-7	-	-	TRBV5-4	TGTGCCAGCAGCTCAACCGGGACCTCCTACGAGCAGTACTTC	CASSSTGTSYEQYF
TRBJ2-3	-	TRBD2	TRBV5-1	TGCGCCAGCAGCCAGGGACTAGCGGGGGGCAGCACAGATACGCAGTATTTT	CASSQGLAGGSTDTQYF
TRBJ1-2	-	TRBD1	TRBV5-8	TGTGCCAGGTCGGACAGGGGAGCCTATGGCTACACCTTC	CARSDRGAYGYTF
TRBJ2-1	-	-	TRBV4-3	TGCGCCAGCAGCCAACGGACCCGGGACTCCAAGTTCTTC	CASSQRTRDSKFF
TRBJ2-5	-	TRBD2	TRBV7-2	TGTGCCAGCAGCTTGGTTGCTAGCGGGAGGCAAGAGACCCAGTACTTC	CASSLVASGRQETQYF
TRBJ2-4	-	-	TRBV9	TGTGCCAGCAGCCTCCCGGGGTCACTGGCCAAAAACATTCAGTACTTC	CASSLPGSLAKNIQYF
TRBJ1-4	-	-	TRBV11-1	TGTGCCAGCAGCCCCCGCGCAACTAATGAAAAACTGTTTTTT	CASSPRATNEKLFF
TRBJ1-2	few	TRBD1	TRBV7-3	TGTGCCAGCAGCCCAGGACAGGGAGGGAATGGCTACACCTTC	CASSPGQGGNGYTF
TRBJ2-7	once	-	TRBV5-5	TGTGCCAGCAGCTTGGCCCAGGCTAGCAACAACGAGCAGTACTTC	CASSLAQASNNEQYF
TRBJ2-2	-	TRBD2	TRBV7-8	TGTGGGGCGGGGGGACTCACCGGGGAGCTGTTTTTT	CGAGGLTGELFF
TRBJ1-2	-	-	TRBV2	TGTGCCAGCAGTGAGGGACTGAATTATGGCTACACCTTC	CASSEGLNYGYTF